This is a list of T cell receptor beta chains from one sample in a study of blood T cells in healthy people across ages. TCRdb re-called the 5' RACE reads through MiXCR, storing one row per CDR3 protein. The sample consists of a few hundred thousand distinct CDR3 sequences, around 27% of them appearing once. The sample was also linked to a second study, of T cells of mothers and their children.

Material for sequencing was blood. These receptors all come from a boy aged 2 to 10 in good health. Each CDR3 is given with its conserved first and last residue.

v_gene,CDR3aa
TRBV5-1,CASSLDAGFQETQYF
TRBV14,CASSQGLLVGSYEQYF
TRBV4-1,CASSRAQGAGTEAFF
TRBV12-5,CASGSQGAIREKLFF
TRBV7-9,CASSPGVSRDTEAFF
TRBV20-1,CSAHPGVSTDTQYF
TRBV24-1,CATSDLDSQYF
TRBV14,CASSQEWEKRGFNEQFF
TRBV12-3/TRBV12-4,CASSGDRTRYGYTF
TRBV20-1,CSTLGTGETEAFF
TRBV4-2,CASSQDNRGRYPLEQYF
TRBV27,CASSAGVSYEQYF
TRBV29-1,CSAVDRVNTGELFF
TRBV12-3/TRBV12-4,CASSFIHLGSGANVLTF
TRBV12-3/TRBV12-4,CASSYSSRSGNTIYF
TRBV5-1,CASSPGVPNNEQFF
TRBV7-2,CASSLGGTATNYGYTF
TRBV7-6,CASSHYPSGQETQYF
TRBV6-5,CASSFRRAAYEQYF
TRBV7-2,CASSLVSTSGYNEQFF
TRBV12-3/TRBV12-4,CASVDYYNYNEQFF
TRBV11-2,CASSPALSTDTQYF
TRBV3-1,CASSPPGQGEQYF
TRBV2,CASSFDGMGEQFF